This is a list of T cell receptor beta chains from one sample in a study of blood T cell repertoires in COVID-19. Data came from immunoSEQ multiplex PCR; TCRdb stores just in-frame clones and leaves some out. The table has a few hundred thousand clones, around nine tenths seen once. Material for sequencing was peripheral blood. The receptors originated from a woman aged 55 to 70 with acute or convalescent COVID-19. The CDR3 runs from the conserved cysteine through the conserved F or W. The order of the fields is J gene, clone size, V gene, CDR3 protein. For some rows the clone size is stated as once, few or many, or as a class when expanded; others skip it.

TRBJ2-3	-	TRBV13	CASSLVGGLAYTDTQYF
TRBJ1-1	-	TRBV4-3	CASSQDYLASGKNTEAFF
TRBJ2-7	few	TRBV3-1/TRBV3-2	CASSRVPTYEQYF
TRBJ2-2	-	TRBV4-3	CASSQVRASGSLVFF
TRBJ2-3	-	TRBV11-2	CASIPGGGPTDTQYF
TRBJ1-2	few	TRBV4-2	CASSQDRGLPNYGYTF
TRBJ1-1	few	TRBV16	CASSLNRPGLAEAFF
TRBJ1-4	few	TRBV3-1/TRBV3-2	CASSPLNGAEKLFF
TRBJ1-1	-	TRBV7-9	CASSPGGQGGAEAFF
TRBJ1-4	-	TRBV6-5	CASRYNEKLFF
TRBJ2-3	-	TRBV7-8	CASSLSGLAGETAQYF
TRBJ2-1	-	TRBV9	CASSTRGSGLNEQFF
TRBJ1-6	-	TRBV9	CASSARGQGGSPLHF
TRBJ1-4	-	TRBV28	CASSFRLKKLFF
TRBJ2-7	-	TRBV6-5	CASSYPGSYEQYF
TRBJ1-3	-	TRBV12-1	CASSSTAGPHGGNTIYF
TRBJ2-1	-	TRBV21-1	CASSKGKSSYNEQFF
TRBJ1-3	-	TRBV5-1	CASSLMDSRSSGNTIYF
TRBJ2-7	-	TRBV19	CASSPRQGPFYEQYF
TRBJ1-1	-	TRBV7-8	CASSPPSPEAFF
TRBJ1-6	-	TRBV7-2	CASRLSVGSWSPLHF
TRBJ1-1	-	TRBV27	CASSSGMGTEAFF
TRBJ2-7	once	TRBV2	CASQAVGAYEQYF
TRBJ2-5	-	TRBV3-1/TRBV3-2	CASSQGGLAGLQYF
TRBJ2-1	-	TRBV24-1	CATSDLTRGTGNEQFF
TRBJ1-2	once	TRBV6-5	CASARDSSGYGYTF
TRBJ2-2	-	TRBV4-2	CASSQVGAGGPDTGELFF
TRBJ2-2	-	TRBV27	CASYATRDYKGELFF
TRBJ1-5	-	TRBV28	CASSDRGRGDNQPQHF
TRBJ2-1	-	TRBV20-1	CSASPLSEQFF
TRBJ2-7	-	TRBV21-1	CASSNDRVPQYF
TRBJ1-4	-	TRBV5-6	CASSLGRGPEKLFF
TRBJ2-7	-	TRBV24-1	CATSDRDTEQYF
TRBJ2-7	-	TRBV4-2	CASSHGGGTSGLYEQYF
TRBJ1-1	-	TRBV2	CASATQWNTEAFF
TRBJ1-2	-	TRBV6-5	CASSYLASGPYGYTF
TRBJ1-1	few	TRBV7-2	CASSLGRNTEAFF
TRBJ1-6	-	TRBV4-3	CASSQGAGENSPLHF
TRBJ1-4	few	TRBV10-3	CAISEGGAANEKLFF
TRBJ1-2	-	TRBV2	CASSGAPGYGYTF
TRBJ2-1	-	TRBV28	CASSLVVSVYNEQFF
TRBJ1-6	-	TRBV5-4	CASSLGVRGNSPLHF
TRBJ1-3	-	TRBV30	CALNIGNTIYF